This T cell receptor beta chain was found in a study of PD-L1 blockade in urothelial cancer. Study details: Peripheral blood specimens exhibited a median yield of approximately 150,000 T cells. Study observations and caveats: Clones that were tumor-associated expanded more in the blood of durable-benefit patients at 3 weeks.

Assay used: immunoSEQ multiplex PCR; TCRdb lists only in-frame clones, some missing. Of some 40,000 clones in the sample, about 90% were seen once. Trimming cost V 5 bases and J 0 bases, with 14 bases left between them. The CDR3 covers 15 residues. Germline values: CDR1 LNHDA, CDR2 SQIVND (reference sequence). Time point indicated: peripheral blood 6 weeks after treatment start. Patient disease was locally advanced or metastatic urothelial carcinoma. On this clone itself: Its target is unknown.

Sample: PBMCs, taken around atezolizumab (anti-PD-L1) treatment. V and J are TRBV19 and TRBJ2-7, with D perhaps TRBD2 (5 bases). The TCR sequence derives from a man aged 70 or older with urothelial cancer. The CDR3 sequence: CASSAQRRGSYEQYF. CDR3 nucleotide sequence: TGTGCCAGTAGTGCTCAGCGGCGAGGCTCCTACGAGCAGTACTTC.